This T cell receptor (beta chain) was identified during a study of T cell responses to AZD1222 COVID-19 vaccine. Measured with immunoSEQ multiplex PCR; TCRdb has only the in-frame clones, and not every one. The sample carries 130,000 or so clones, 75% to 85% recorded once. Study-wide results and caveats: With dominance at 160-218 and 743-854, vaccine-associated CD4 TCRs spanned spike. The sample set comprised mostly white British donors with more females, and clonal diversity was possibly underestimated.

The CDR3 extends over 15 amino acids. With V trimmed by 3 bases and J by 1 base, 2 bases remained unmatched. Per germline, CDR1 DFQATT and CDR2 SNEGSKA (reference sequence). On this clone: Its antigen remains unidentified.

The receptor was derived from an adult who received the MenACWY meningococcal vaccine as a control. J is TRBJ2-4 and V is TRBV20-1; 11 nucleotides match TRBD2. Sequences were derived from peripheral blood, sampled 28 days after the second dose of the MenACWY control vaccine. CDR3 coding DNA: TGCAGTGCTAGTAGCGGGGGGGACGCCAAAAACATTCAGTACTTC. Translation gives CSASSGGDAKNIQYF.